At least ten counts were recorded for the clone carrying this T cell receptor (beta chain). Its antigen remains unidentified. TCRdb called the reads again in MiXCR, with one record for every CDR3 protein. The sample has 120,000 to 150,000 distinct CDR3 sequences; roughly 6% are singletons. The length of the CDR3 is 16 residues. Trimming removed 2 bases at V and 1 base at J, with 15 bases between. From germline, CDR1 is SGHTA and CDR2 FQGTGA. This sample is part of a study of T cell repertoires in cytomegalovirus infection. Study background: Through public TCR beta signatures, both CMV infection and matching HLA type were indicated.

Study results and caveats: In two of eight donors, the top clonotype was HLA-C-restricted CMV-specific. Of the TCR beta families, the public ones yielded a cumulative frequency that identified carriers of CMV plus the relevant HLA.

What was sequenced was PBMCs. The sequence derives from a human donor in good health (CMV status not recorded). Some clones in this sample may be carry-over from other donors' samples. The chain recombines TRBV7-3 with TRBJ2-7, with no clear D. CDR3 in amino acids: CASSLEYQDSSYEQYF. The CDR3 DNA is TGTGCCAGCAGCTTAGAGTACCAGGATTCTTCCTACGAGCAGTACTTC.